Each of the 19 T cell receptor beta chains below was sequenced from the same sample in a study of cytomegalovirus exposure and HLA in healthy donors (dated by TCRdb to 2016 to 2017). The library was built by means of the immunoSEQ multiplex PCR assay. A mixture of 60 forward primers for TCR Vbeta segments and 13 reverse primers for TCR Jbeta segments was used in the multiplex PCR. Held by TCRdb, this immuneACCESS table contains in-frame sequences only and omits some clones. Under half of the omission traces to an unresolved V gene where checked; the cause of the rest is unknown. The sample table shows about 170,000 clones, and around three quarters are seen once. Of the sample, 1% falls within the top ten clones. Sequencing was carried out using PBMCs. The receptors stem from a woman aged 50 to 60 in good health and CMV-seropositive.

This rearrangement joins TRBV10-3 to TRBJ2-7, with 9 bases aligning to TRBD1. Trimming cost V 6 bases and J 2 bases; bases outside gene matches: 2. Germline lookup yields CDR1 ENHRY and CDR2 SYGVKD. CDR3 length: 13 amino acids. The CDR3 protein is CAIRGDRAYEQYF. CDR3 bases: TGTGCCATCAGGGGGGACAGGGCCTACGAGCAGTACTTC.

This chain joins TRBV28 and TRBJ1-1; no reliable D call. The CDR3 loop spans 12 amino acids. The V and J ends lost 3 bases and 11 bases respectively, with 13 bases between them. The germline CDR1 and CDR2 sequences are MDHEN and SYDVKM. The CDR3: CASSFVLVLAFF. DNA for the CDR3: TGTGCCAGCAGTTTCGTCCTCGTCCTGGCTTTCTTT.

The chain carries TRBV20-1 and TRBJ2-7, with a possible D match to TRBD2 (5 bases). The germline V gene encodes CDR1 DFQATT and CDR2 SNEGSKA (reference sequence). V was clipped by 3 bases and J by 5 bases, with 8 bases between them. The CDR3 is made up of 11 amino acids. The CDR3 DNA reads as TGCAGTGCTAGCCCTAGCCACGAGCAGTACTTC. As protein: CSASPSHEQYF.

Comment on this clone: This sample includes further DNA sequences coding for the same CDR3. The chain links TRBV6-1 to TRBJ2-2; 8 positions match TRBD1. V lost 11 bases to trimming and J lost 4 bases; unmatched junction nucleotides: 12. Germline V gene sequence: CDR1 MNHNS, CDR2 SASEGT. The CDR3 runs to 15 residues. CDR3 sequence: CAGQKQGAGTGELFF. Written as DNA, the CDR3 is TGTGCCGGCCAGAAGCAGGGGGCGGGCACCGGGGAGCTGTTTTTT.

This clone showed up just a few times. The chain combines TRBV11-2 with TRBJ2-1; 9 bases map to TRBD2. After removal of 4 bases from V and 5 bases from J, the junction contained 9 bases not matched to a gene. The CDR3 consists of 16 residues. Germline V gives CDR1 SGHAT, CDR2 FQNNGV. Here the CDR3 reads CASSSGGLAVNNEQFF. For the CDR3, the DNA is TGTGCCAGCAGCTCCGGGGGACTAGCTGTCAACAATGAGCAGTTCTTC.

About this clone itself: An end of the junction differs from the germline gene, which may be a read error. V usage is TRBV7-9 and J usage is TRBJ1-4; D is possibly TRBD1 (5 bases). The V gene's germline CDR1 is SEHNR and CDR2 FQNEAQ (reference sequence). This CDR3 is built from 14 residues. This chain's CDR3 is CASSNGGGNGKLFF. Written as DNA, the CDR3 is TGTGCCAGCAGCAACGGGGGGGGAAATGGAAAACTGTTTTTT.

On this clone itself: At one end, the junction sequence differs from germline, possibly due to a read error. The rearrangement uses TRBV7-9 and TRBJ1-2, with 8 bases aligning to TRBD1. The CDR3 sequence is 15 residues long. Germline V CDR1 and CDR2: SEHNR, FQNEAQ (reference sequence). Here the CDR3 reads CSSSFTGGANYGYTF. For the CDR3, the DNA is TGTTCCAGCAGCTTCACAGGGGGGGCTAACTATGGCTACACCTTC.

The chain combines TRBV5-6 with TRBJ2-7; D possibly corresponds to TRBD1 (6 bases). The CDR3 sequence is 13 residues long. Per the germline V gene, CDR1 is SGHDT and CDR2 is YYEEEE. Trimming pared 2 bases from V and 3 bases from J, leaving 9 bases between. The CDR3 loop is CASSLRTVYEQYF. The CDR3 nucleotides read TGTGCCAGCAGCTTACGGACAGTCTACGAGCAGTACTTC.

The chain has TRBV19 and TRBJ2-1; D unclear. The CDR3 is 15 amino acids. Germline V CDR1 and CDR2: LNHDA, SQIVND (reference sequence). V lost 3 bases and J 0 bases, leaving 9 bases between the germline ends. CDR3 bases: TGTGCCAGTAGTATGAGGTGGAGCTCCTACAATGAGCAGTTCTTC. This codes for CASSMRWSSYNEQFF.

The gene calls are TRBV5-3 and TRBJ1-2; 8 bases are a match to TRBD1. TRBV5-3 is reported as an ORF; its role is uncertain. The CDR3 covers 15 residues. V was pared by 0 bases and J by 3 bases, with 4 bases of the junction left unmatched. The CDR3 DNA reads as TGTGCCAGAAGCTTGGTCAGGGGGCCTCACTATGGCTACACCTTC. It encodes CARSLVRGPHYGYTF.

This sequence joins TRBV7-2 and TRBJ2-7; D might be TRBD2 (5 bases). CDR3 length equals 19 residues. V shed 3 bases and J shed 3 bases, with 27 bases lying between them. Per germline, CDR1 SGHTA and CDR2 FQGNSA. The CDR3 protein is CASSFPRDGDYQGFYEQYF. CDR3 coding DNA: TGTGCCAGCAGCTTCCCCCGGGATGGAGACTACCAAGGATTCTACGAGCAGTACTTC.

The V gene is TRBV2, the J gene TRBJ2-7; perhaps TRBD1 as D (8 bases). V was cut by 6 bases and J by 7 bases, with 13 bases left in between. Germline V gene sequence: CDR1 SNHLY, CDR2 FYNNEI. The CDR3 is 12 residues long. CDR3 sequence (DNA): TGTGCCAGCAGGTCACAGGGGGGGGAGCAGTACTTC. It specifies CASRSQGGEQYF.

This clone occurred a few times. This chain joins TRBV4-2 and TRBJ1-1; 8 bases agree with TRBD1. From germline, CDR1 is LGHNA and CDR2 YNFKEQ. The V and J ends lost 1 base and 5 bases, in that order; junction bases with no gene match: 6. The CDR3 contains 15 residues. CDR3 DNA sequence: TGTGCCAGCAGCCAAGCGGACAGGGTAAGGACTGAAGCTTTCTTT. It specifies CASSQADRVRTEAFF.

This chain links TRBV11-2 with TRBJ2-7; 7 positions agree with TRBD1. The V segment lost 5 bases and the J segment 3 bases; nucleotides outside the gene matches: 10. CDR3 size: 15 residues. Germline loops: CDR1 SGHAT, CDR2 FQNNGV. The CDR3 DNA is TGTGCCAGCAGCCCGGGCAGGGGGATAGACTACGAGCAGTACTTC. Translation gives CASSPGRGIDYEQYF.

This clone was seen once. This chain connects TRBV7-3 to TRBJ2-2, with D possibly being TRBD2 (5 bases). CDR1 and CDR2 from the germline V gene are SGHTA and FQGTGA. Deletions cut 5 bases from V and 6 bases from J, with 13 bases between. The CDR3 is 14 residues long. Written as DNA, the CDR3 is TGTGCCAGCAGCCCAACTAGTACCGCCGGGGAGCTGTTTTTT. It specifies CASSPTSTAGELFF.

This clone was detected only a few times. This chain joins TRBV25-1 and TRBJ2-5, with D tentatively TRBD2 (6 bases). CDR3 length: 13 amino acids. CDR1 is MGHDK and CDR2 is SYGVNS in the germline V gene. Trimming took 10 bases from V and 5 from J, leaving 17 bases between them. CDR3 residues: CAIEGLDRETQYF. The CDR3 DNA sequence: TGTGCCATCGAGGGACTCGATAGGGAGACCCAGTACTTC.

The chain recombines TRBV7-2 with TRBJ2-1, with D uncertain. Germline V gene sequence: CDR1 SGHTA, CDR2 FQGNSA. The CDR3 is 13 residues long. The germline V and J ends were trimmed by 3 bases and 4 bases, with 7 bases remaining between them. The CDR3, as DNA: TGTGCCAGCAGCTTTGGCAGGTACAATGAGCAGTTCTTC. Its protein product is CASSFGRYNEQFF.

The V and J genes are TRBV4-2 and TRBJ2-3; TRBD2 is a possible D gene (5 bases). The CDR3 sequence is 15 residues long. V was trimmed by 0 bases and J by 11 bases, leaving 18 bases between them. Germline V lookup: CDR1 LGHNA, CDR2 YNFKEQ. DNA for the CDR3: TGTGCCAGCAGCCAAGATGGATCCCCGGAGCGGCAGCAGTATTTT. It codes for CASSQDGSPERQQYF.

The chain links TRBV19 to TRBJ1-1, with a tentative D call TRBD1 (6 bases). Trimming took off 4 bases at V and 1 base at J, with 10 bases between the two ends. CDR3 length: 14 residues. Germline CDR1 and CDR2: LNHDA and SQIVND (reference sequence). In nucleotides, the CDR3 is TGTGCCAGTAGTAAGGGACATAAGAACACTGAAGCTTTCTTT. It translates to CASSKGHKNTEAFF.